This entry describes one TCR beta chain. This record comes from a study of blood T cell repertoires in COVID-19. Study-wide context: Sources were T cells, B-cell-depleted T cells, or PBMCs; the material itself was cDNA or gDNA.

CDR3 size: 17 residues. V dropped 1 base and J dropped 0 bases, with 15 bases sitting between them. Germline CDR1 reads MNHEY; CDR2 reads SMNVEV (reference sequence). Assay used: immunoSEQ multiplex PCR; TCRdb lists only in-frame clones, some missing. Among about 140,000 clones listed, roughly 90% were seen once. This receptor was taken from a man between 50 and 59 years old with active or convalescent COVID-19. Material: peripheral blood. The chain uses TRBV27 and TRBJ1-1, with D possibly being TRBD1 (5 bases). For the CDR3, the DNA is TGTGCCAGCAGTTTATTGATCAGGGAGGCAATGAACACTGAAGCTTTCTTT. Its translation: CASSLLIREAMNTEAFF.